A selection of T cell receptor beta chains follows, all from one sample in a study of blood T cell repertoires in COVID-19. Generated by immunoSEQ multiplex PCR, the TCRdb table keeps only in-frame clones and is missing some. The table records more than 150,000 clones, 70% to 90% of them present only once. The sequencing sample was made of peripheral blood. The receptor set was obtained from a man in his sixties or seventies with active or convalescent COVID-19. Each CDR3 is given with its conserved first and last residue. The order of the fields is clone size, CDR3 length, J gene, V gene, D gene, CDR3 protein, CDR3 DNA. A D gene is named only where the DNA matches it firmly. Only some rows state a clone size, as once, few, many or a class for expanded clones.

NA,14,TRBJ2-1,TRBV24-1,TRBD2,CATSASSGYNEQFF,TGTGCCACCAGTGCGTCTAGCGGCTACAATGAGCAGTTCTTC
once,20,TRBJ2-4,TRBV18,TRBD2,CASSPIVGTSGSKAKNIQYF,TGTGCCAGCTCACCAATTGTCGGGACTAGCGGGAGCAAGGCCAAAAACATTCAGTACTTC
NA,17,TRBJ2-3,TRBV7-9,TRBD1,CASSQGLPRGFTDTQYF,TGTGCCAGCAGCCAGGGGCTCCCCAGGGGGTTCACAGATACGCAGTATTTT
NA,13,TRBJ2-5,TRBV5-4,NA,CASTHRAERTQYF,TGTGCCAGCACCCACAGGGCGGAAAGGACCCAGTACTTC
once,15,TRBJ1-5,TRBV2,NA,CASSEARAESQPQHF,TGTGCCAGCAGTGAAGCGCGCGCCGAGAGTCAGCCCCAGCATTTT
NA,15,TRBJ1-2,TRBV19,NA,CASSIGTGSVYGYTF,TGTGCCAGTAGTATAGGCACAGGGAGCGTCTATGGCTACACCTTC
NA,12,TRBJ2-7,TRBV30,NA,CAWSLRSHEQYF,TGTGCCTGGAGTTTGAGGTCGCACGAGCAGTACTTC
NA,15,TRBJ1-1,TRBV10-3,NA,CAISDSIELNTEAFF,TGTGCCATCAGTGATAGCATTGAATTGAACACTGAAGCTTTCTTT
once,15,TRBJ2-2,TRBV15,TRBD1,CATSTRQGKTGELFF,TGTGCCACCAGCACCAGACAGGGGAAGACCGGGGAGCTGTTTTTT
NA,19,TRBJ2-1,TRBV6-2/TRBV6-3,NA,CASSFNRQGTQRLYNEQFF,TGTGCCAGCAGTTTCAATAGGCAGGGGACCCAACGACTTTACAATGAGCAGTTCTTC
few,16,TRBJ1-5,TRBV6-2/TRBV6-3,NA,CASSHLQVYSNQPQHF,TGTGCCAGCAGCCATCTACAGGTTTATAGCAATCAGCCCCAGCATTTT
NA,15,TRBJ1-1,TRBV9,NA,CASSANGQLATEAFF,TGTGCCAGCAGCGCGAACGGACAGCTTGCCACTGAAGCTTTCTTT
NA,13,TRBJ2-7,TRBV18,NA,CASSPGTRGEQYF,TGTGCCAGCTCACCAGGAACTCGAGGCGAGCAGTACTTC
NA,14,TRBJ1-5,TRBV7-2,NA,CASSQGRLDQPQHF,TGTGCCAGCAGCCAGGGTAGGCTAGATCAGCCCCAGCATTTT
NA,14,TRBJ2-7,TRBV7-2,TRBD2,CASSSSGGGYEQYF,TGTGCCAGCAGCTCCAGTGGGGGGGGTTACGAGCAGTACTTC
NA,16,TRBJ2-3,TRBV3-1/TRBV3-2,TRBD1,CASSQGEGTGEDTQYF,TGTGCCAGCAGCCAAGGAGAGGGGACAGGGGAGGATACGCAGTATTTT
few,15,TRBJ1-2,TRBV18,TRBD1,CASSLQGTGGYGYTF,TGTGCCAGCTCACTACAGGGGACAGGGGGATATGGCTACACCTTC
NA,13,TRBJ1-5,TRBV28,NA,CASSFDKGQPQHF,TGTGCCAGCAGTTTCGACAAGGGGCAGCCCCAGCATTTT
NA,14,TRBJ1-2,TRBV7-2,NA,CASSLAGGWYGYTF,TGTGCCAGCAGCTTAGCGGGGGGATGGTATGGCTACACCTTC
NA,16,TRBJ2-1,TRBV18,TRBD1,CASSPLGQSSYNEQFF,TGTGCCAGCTCACCATTGGGACAGAGCTCCTACAATGAGCAGTTCTTC
NA,13,TRBJ1-2,TRBV10-1,NA,CASSESQNYGYTF,TGCGCCAGCAGTGAAAGTCAGAACTATGGCTACACCTTC
NA,18,TRBJ1-4,TRBV5-1,NA,CASSLGQGSRRTNEKLFF,TGCGCCAGCAGCTTAGGTCAGGGATCTAGGAGAACTAATGAAAAACTGTTTTTT
NA,14,TRBJ1-5,TRBV6-5,NA,CASSLRQSNQPQHF,TGTGCCAGCAGCCTAAGACAGAGCAATCAGCCCCAGCATTTT
NA,14,TRBJ1-6,TRBV6-5,NA,CASSYAGVGSPLHF,TGTGCCAGCAGTTACGCGGGGGTTGGTTCACCCCTCCACTTT
once,14,TRBJ1-4,TRBV5-1,NA,CASSFGAGDEKLFF,TGCGCCAGCAGCTTTGGGGCTGGGGATGAAAAACTGTTTTTT
NA,12,TRBJ1-4,TRBV6-4,NA,CASSDFSGKLFF,TGTGCCAGCAGTGACTTTTCAGGAAAACTGTTTTTT
NA,14,TRBJ2-1,TRBV5-1,NA,CASSLQRSYNEQFF,TGCGCCAGCAGTCTCCAGAGGAGTTACAATGAGCAGTTCTTC
NA,13,TRBJ1-1,TRBV30,TRBD1,CAWDRVMNTEAFF,TGTGCCTGGGACAGGGTTATGAACACTGAAGCTTTCTTT
NA,12,TRBJ1-2,TRBV12-3/TRBV12-4,NA,CASSPGHYGYTF,TGTGCCAGCAGTCCAGGCCACTATGGCTACACCTTC
NA,16,TRBJ1-2,TRBV5-4,NA,CASSTGTRHSNYGYTF,TGTGCCAGCAGTACCGGAACCAGACATTCAAACTATGGCTACACCTTC
NA,15,TRBJ1-5,TRBV5-5,TRBD1,CASSTWTGSNQPQHF,TGTGCCAGCAGCACCTGGACAGGGAGCAATCAGCCCCAGCATTTT
NA,15,TRBJ2-3,TRBV10-3,NA,CAISDERTSTDTQYF,TGTGCCATCAGTGACGAGCGGACTAGCACAGATACGCAGTATTTT
once,16,TRBJ2-7,TRBV11-2,NA,CASSAARWRDPYEQYF,TGTGCCAGCAGCGCGGCACGGTGGAGAGACCCCTACGAGCAGTACTTC
NA,15,TRBJ1-5,TRBV15,TRBD1,CATSRDAGGGQPQHF,TGTGCCACCAGCAGAGATGCAGGGGGTGGTCAGCCCCAGCATTTT
NA,13,TRBJ2-3,TRBV19,NA,CASSGRPADTQYF,TGTGCCAGTAGCGGGAGACCGGCGGATACGCAGTATTTT
NA,13,TRBJ2-2,TRBV2,NA,CASSEGQTGELFF,TGTGCCAGCAGCGAGGGCCAGACCGGGGAGCTGTTTTTT
NA,18,TRBJ2-6,TRBV4-1,NA,CASSLEPLPPSGANVLTF,TGCGCCAGCAGCCTAGAGCCACTTCCACCCTCTGGGGCCAACGTCCTGACTTTC
NA,15,TRBJ2-7,TRBV7-7,NA,CASSLGVGGTYEQYF,TGTGCCAGCAGCTTAGGTGTAGGGGGAACCTACGAGCAGTACTTC
NA,16,TRBJ2-4,TRBV10-3,NA,CAISEWPDIAKNIQYF,TGTGCCATCAGTGAGTGGCCAGACATAGCCAAAAACATTCAGTACTTC
NA,17,TRBJ1-2,TRBV14,NA,CASSHRRQSPPNYGYTF,TGTGCCAGCAGCCACCGCAGACAGTCACCTCCTAACTATGGCTACACCTTC
NA,16,TRBJ2-6,TRBV4-3,TRBD2,CASSLSGGAGANVLTF,TGCGCCAGCAGCCTCTCCGGGGGGGCAGGGGCCAACGTCCTGACTTTC
NA,14,TRBJ2-3,TRBV6-2/TRBV6-3,NA,CASSITGTVDTQYF,TGTGCCAGCAGCATAACAGGGACCGTAGATACGCAGTATTTT
few,13,TRBJ1-2,TRBV19,NA,CASSPTGTDGYTF,TGTGCCAGTAGTCCGACAGGCACGGATGGCTACACCTTC
NA,12,TRBJ1-2,TRBV7-2,NA,CASTREDYGYTF,TGTGCCAGCACCAGGGAGGACTATGGCTACACCTTC